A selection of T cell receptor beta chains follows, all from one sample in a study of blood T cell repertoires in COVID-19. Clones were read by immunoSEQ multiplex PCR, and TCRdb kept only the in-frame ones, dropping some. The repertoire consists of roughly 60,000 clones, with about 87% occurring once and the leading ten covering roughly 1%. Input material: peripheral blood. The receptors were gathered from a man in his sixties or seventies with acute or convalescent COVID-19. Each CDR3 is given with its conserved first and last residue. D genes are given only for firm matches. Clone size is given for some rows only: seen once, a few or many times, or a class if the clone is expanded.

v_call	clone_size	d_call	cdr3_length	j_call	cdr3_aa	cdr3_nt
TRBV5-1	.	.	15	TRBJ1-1	CASSLGDILNTEAFF	TGCGCCAGCAGCTTGGGGGACATCCTGAACACTGAAGCTTTCTTT
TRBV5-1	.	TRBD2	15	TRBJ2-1	CASSSSQREPEEQFF	TGCGCCAGCAGCTCCTCCCAGCGGGAGCCTGAGGAGCAGTTCTTC
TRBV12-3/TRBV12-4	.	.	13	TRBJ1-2	CASRAGAVGGYTF	TGTGCCAGCAGGGCCGGAGCTGTGGGTGGCTACACCTTC
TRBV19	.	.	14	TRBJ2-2	CASHKGSNTGELFF	TGTGCCAGTCATAAAGGGAGCAACACCGGGGAGCTGTTTTTT
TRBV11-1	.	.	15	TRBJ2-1	CASSLRRLLYNEQFF	TGTGCCAGCAGCTTAAGGAGGCTACTATACAATGAGCAGTTCTTC
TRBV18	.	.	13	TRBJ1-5	CASSTGRGQPQHF	TGTGCCAGCTCCACAGGGAGAGGTCAGCCCCAGCATTTT
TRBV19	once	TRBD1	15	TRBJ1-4	CASSALTGGNEKLFF	TGTGCCAGTAGTGCACTGACAGGGGGGAATGAAAAACTGTTTTTT
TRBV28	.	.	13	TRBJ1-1	CASSTGRATEAFF	TGTGCCAGCAGCACGGGGAGGGCCACTGAAGCTTTCTTT
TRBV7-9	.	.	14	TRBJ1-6	CASSPSRVDSPLHF	TGTGCCAGCAGCCCCAGCAGGGTTGATTCACCCCTCCACTTT
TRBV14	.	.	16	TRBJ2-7	CASSQLSRGLGYEQYF	TGTGCCAGCAGCCAATTATCGAGAGGGTTAGGGTACGAGCAGTACTTC
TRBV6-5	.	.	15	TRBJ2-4	CASSNTPGLPPIQYF	TGTGCCAGCAGTAACACCCCGGGACTGCCCCCCATTCAGTACTTC
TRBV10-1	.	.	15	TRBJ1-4	CASSESVETGEKLFF	TGCGCCAGCAGTGAGTCGGTCGAAACGGGGGAAAAACTGTTTTTT
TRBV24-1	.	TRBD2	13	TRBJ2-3	CATKGLGTDTQYF	TGTGCCACCAAAGGACTAGGCACAGATACGCAGTATTTT
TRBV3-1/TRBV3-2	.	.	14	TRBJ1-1	CASRERVSNTEAFF	TGTGCCAGCAGGGAACGGGTCTCGAACACTGAAGCTTTCTTT
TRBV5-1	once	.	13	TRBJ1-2	CASSIDSSYGYTF	TGCGCCAGCAGCATTGACAGTAGCTATGGCTACACCTTC
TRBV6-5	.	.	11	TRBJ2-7	CASSYRYEQYF	TGTGCCAGCAGTTACCGGTACGAGCAGTACTTC
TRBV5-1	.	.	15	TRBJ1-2	CASSYSSATAYGYTF	TGCGCCAGCAGCTACTCCTCGGCGACAGCCTATGGCTACACCTTC
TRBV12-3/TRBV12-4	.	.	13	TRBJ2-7	CASSLTNGVEQYF	TGTGCCAGCAGTTTGACTAACGGGGTCGAGCAGTACTTC